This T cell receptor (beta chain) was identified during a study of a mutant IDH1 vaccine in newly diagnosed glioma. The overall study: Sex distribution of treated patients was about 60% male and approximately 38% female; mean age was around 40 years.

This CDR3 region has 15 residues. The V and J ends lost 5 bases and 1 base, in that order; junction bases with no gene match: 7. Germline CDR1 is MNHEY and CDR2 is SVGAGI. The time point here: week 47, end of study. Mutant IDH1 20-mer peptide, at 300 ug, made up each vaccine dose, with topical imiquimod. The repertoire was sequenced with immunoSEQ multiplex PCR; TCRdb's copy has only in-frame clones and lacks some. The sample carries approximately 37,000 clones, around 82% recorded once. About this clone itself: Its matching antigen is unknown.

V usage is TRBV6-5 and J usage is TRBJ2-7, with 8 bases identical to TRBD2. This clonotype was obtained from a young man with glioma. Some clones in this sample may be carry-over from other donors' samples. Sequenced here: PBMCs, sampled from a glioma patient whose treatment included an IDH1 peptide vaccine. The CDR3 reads CASSRGGSSSYEQYF. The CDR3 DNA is TGTGCCAGCAGTCGGGGGGGCTCGAGTTCCTACGAGCAGTACTTC.